This entry lists 9 T cell receptor beta chains sequenced from one sample in a study of blood T cell repertoires in COVID-19. Repertoires were generated with immunoSEQ multiplex PCR, while TCRdb's copy carries only in-frame clones and drops some. The sample gives over 70,000 clones, 60% to 85% of which show up once; roughly a tenth is in the top ten. Material for sequencing was peripheral blood. Receptor source: a woman older than 75 with acute or convalescent COVID-19.

This clone appeared a few times. This chain joins TRBV12-3 or TRBV12-4 and TRBJ1-2; D unresolved. The V and J ends lost 3 bases and 8 bases respectively, with 13 bases between them. The CDR3 length is 13 residues. The CDR3 here is CASSFGRVGGYTF. In DNA, the CDR3 is TGTGCCAGCAGTTTCGGGAGGGTTGGCGGCTACACCTTC.

The chain uses TRBV6-6 and TRBJ1-2; TRBD1 is a possible D gene (5 bases). V was trimmed by 1 base and J by 3 bases, leaving 12 bases between them. CDR3 length: 15 amino acids. The germline CDR1 and CDR2 sequences are MNHNY and SVGAGI (reference sequence). In DNA form, the CDR3 reads TGTGCCAGCAGTTACTATAAGGGAGGGGACTATGGCTACACCTTC. Protein product: CASSYYKGGDYGYTF.

The chain combines TRBV28 with TRBJ1-5; D not resolved. V was trimmed by 9 bases and J by 4 bases, leaving 10 bases between them. The germline CDR1 and CDR2 sequences are MDHEN and SYDVKM. The CDR3 contains 12 residues. As DNA, the CDR3 is TGTGCCAGTGGACGGGGAAATCAGCCCCAGCATTTT. Translating it yields CASGRGNQPQHF.

This clone has at least ten counts. V is TRBV27 and J is TRBJ2-1; 14 bases are shared with TRBD2. Looked up from germline, CDR1 is MNHEY and CDR2 is SMNVEV (reference sequence). This CDR3 contains 19 residues. V shed 3 bases and J 5 bases; nucleotides not matched to a gene: 12. The CDR3 region is CASSFLILPTSGRDNEQFF. The CDR3 region has the DNA TGTGCCAGCAGTTTCTTAATCCTACCGACTAGCGGGAGGGACAATGAGCAGTTCTTC.

The rearrangement links TRBV28 to TRBJ2-2; TRBD1 agrees at 9 bases. CDR1 is MDHEN and CDR2 is SYDVKM in the germline V gene. Trimming at V came to 4 bases and at J to 3 bases, leaving 3 bases not matched to a gene. This CDR3 comprises 15 residues. This CDR3 reads CASSWDRAYTGELFF. In DNA form, the CDR3 reads TGTGCCAGCAGTTGGGACAGGGCATACACCGGGGAGCTGTTTTTT.

This clone was seen a few times. The chain recombines TRBV18 with TRBJ1-3, with D unresolved. Trimming removed 5 bases from V and 8 bases from J, with 19 bases in between. The CDR3 is 15 residues long. Germline V lookup: CDR1 KGHSH, CDR2 LQKENI. CDR3 in amino acids: CASSSLLPESDTIYF. As DNA, the CDR3 is TGTGCCAGCTCATCCCTCCTCCCCGAGTCGGACACCATATATTTT.

The rearrangement links TRBV24-1 to TRBJ1-2, with D maybe TRBD1 (5 bases). Germline-derived CDR1 and CDR2 are KGHDR and SFDVKD. Trimming took off 4 bases at V and 3 bases at J, with 5 bases between the two ends. The CDR3 spans 12 residues. CDR3 amino acids: CATSDRDYGYTF. Written as DNA, the CDR3 is TGTGCCACCAGTGACAGGGACTATGGCTACACCTTC.

The table lists this clone with a few counts. The J gene is TRBJ2-2, the V gene TRBV7-8, with 7 bases fitting TRBD2. Germline V gene lookup returns CDR1 SGHVS and CDR2 FQNEAQ. After removal of 3 bases from V and 4 bases from J, the junction contained 5 bases not matched to a gene. The CDR3 is 15 residues long. For the CDR3, the DNA is TGTGCCAGCAGCTTCTCCTGGGGGGGCACCGGGGAGCTGTTTTTT. Translated, it gives CASSFSWGGTGELFF.

The gene calls are TRBV5-1 and TRBJ1-3; unclear D gene. Germline lookup yields CDR1 SGHRS and CDR2 YFSETQ. Trimming took off 7 bases at V and 8 bases at J, with 13 bases between the two ends. The CDR3 spans 12 residues. In nucleotides, the CDR3 is TGCGCCAGCGCCGGGGTCGGGGACACCATATATTTT. Protein: CASAGVGDTIYF. Together with reference TRBV5-1 and TRBJ1-3, the CDR3 gives the full variable domain: KAGVTQTPRYLIKTRGQQVTLSCSPISGHRSVSWYQQTPGQGLQFLFEYFSETQRNKGNFPGRFSGRQFSNSRSEMNVSTLELGDSALYLCASAGVGDTIYFGEGSWLTVV.